The source of this T cell receptor beta chain is a study of control samples from healthy donors and cancer patients. Clones were sequenced by immunoSEQ multiplex PCR, and TCRdb holds only the in-frame ones, with some missing. Among 150,000 or so clones listed, approximately 94% were seen once. This TCR came from a woman in her 40s in good health. The sequenced sample consisted of blood.

This CDR3 reads CASRLWEDDTEAFF. The CDR3 DNA reads TGTGCCAGCCGGTTGTGGGAAGATGACACTGAAGCTTTCTTT. This sequence joins TRBV27 and TRBJ1-1; the D is unclear. Germline V gene data show CDR1 as MNHEY and CDR2 as SMNVEV (reference sequence). Trimming cost V 8 bases and J 3 bases, with 16 bases left between them. The CDR3 is 14 residues long.